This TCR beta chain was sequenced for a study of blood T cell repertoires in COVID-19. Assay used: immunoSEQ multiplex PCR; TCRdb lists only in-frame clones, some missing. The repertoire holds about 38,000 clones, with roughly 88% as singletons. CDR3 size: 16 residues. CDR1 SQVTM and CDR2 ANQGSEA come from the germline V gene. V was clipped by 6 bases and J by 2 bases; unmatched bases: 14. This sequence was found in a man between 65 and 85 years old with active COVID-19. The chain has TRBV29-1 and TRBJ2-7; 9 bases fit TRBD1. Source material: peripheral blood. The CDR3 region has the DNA TGCAGCGTAGGGGGTACCGGGGACAGGGACACCTACGAGCAGTACTTC. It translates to CSVGGTGDRDTYEQYF.